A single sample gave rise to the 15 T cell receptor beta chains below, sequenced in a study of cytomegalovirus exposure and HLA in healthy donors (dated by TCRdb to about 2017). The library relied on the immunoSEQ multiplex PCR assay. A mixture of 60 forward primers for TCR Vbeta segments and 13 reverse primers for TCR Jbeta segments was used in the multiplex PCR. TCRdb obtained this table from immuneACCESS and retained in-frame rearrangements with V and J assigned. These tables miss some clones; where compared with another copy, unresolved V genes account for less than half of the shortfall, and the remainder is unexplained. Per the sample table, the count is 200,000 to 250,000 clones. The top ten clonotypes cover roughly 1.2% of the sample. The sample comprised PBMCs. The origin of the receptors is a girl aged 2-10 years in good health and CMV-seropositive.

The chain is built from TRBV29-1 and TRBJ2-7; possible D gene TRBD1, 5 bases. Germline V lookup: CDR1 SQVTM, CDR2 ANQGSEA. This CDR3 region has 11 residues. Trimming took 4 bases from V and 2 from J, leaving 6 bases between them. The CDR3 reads CSVGTTYEQYF. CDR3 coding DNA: TGCAGCGTTGGGACAACCTACGAGCAGTACTTC.

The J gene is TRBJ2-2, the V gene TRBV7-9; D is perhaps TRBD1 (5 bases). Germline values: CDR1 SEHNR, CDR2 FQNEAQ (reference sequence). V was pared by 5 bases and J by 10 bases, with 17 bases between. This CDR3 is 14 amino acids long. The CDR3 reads CASSTRTTPEELFF. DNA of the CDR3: TGTGCCAGCAGCACCCGGACAACACCGGAGGAGCTGTTTTTT. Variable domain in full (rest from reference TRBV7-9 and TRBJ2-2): DTGVSQNPRHKITKRGQNVTFRCDPISEHNRLYWYRQTLGQGPEFLTYFQNEAQLEKSRLLSDRFSAERPKGSFSTLEIQRTEQGDSAMYLCASSTRTTPEELFFGEGSRLTVL.

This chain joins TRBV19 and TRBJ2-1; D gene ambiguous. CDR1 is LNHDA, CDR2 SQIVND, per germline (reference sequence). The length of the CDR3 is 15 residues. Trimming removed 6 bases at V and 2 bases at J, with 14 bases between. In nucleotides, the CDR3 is TGTGCCAGTAGGCCTTCAGGCCTCGCCTACAATGAGCAGTTCTTC. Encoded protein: CASRPSGLAYNEQFF.

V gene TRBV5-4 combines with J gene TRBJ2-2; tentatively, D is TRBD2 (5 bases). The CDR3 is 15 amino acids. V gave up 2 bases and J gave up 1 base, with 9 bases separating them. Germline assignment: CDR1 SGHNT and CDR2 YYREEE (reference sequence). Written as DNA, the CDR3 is TGTGCCAGCAGCTTCAAAGCGGAGAACACCGGGGAGCTGTTTTTT. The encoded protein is CASSFKAENTGELFF.

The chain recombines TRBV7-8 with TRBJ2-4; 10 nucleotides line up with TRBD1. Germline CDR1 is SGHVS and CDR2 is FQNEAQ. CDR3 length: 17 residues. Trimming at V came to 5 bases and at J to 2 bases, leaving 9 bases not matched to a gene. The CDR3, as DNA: TGTGCCAGCAGCCCACAAGGACAGGGGGTAACCAAAAACATTCAGTACTTC. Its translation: CASSPQGQGVTKNIQYF.

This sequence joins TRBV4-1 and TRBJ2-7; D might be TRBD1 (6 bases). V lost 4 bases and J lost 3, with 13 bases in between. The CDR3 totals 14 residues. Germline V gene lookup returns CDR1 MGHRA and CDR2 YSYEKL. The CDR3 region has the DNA TGCGCCAGCAGCCTTGAGGACAGAGGCTACGAGCAGTACTTC. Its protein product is CASSLEDRGYEQYF.

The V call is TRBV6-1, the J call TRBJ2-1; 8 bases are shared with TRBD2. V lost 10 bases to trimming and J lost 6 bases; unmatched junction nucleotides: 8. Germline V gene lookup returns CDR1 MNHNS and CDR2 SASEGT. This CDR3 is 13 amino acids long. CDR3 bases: TGTGCCACGCAGGGGACTAGACCCAATGAGCAGTTCTTC. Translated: CATQGTRPNEQFF.

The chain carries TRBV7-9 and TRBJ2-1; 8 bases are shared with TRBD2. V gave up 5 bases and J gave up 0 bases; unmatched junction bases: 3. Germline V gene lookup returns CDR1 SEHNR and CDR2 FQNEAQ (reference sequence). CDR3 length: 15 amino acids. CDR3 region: CASSLREGSYNEQFF. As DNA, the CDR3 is TGTGCCAGCAGCCTACGGGAGGGCTCCTACAATGAGCAGTTCTTC.

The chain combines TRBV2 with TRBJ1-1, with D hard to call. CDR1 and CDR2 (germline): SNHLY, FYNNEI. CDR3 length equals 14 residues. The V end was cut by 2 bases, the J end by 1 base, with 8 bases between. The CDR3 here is CASSEYYGNTEAFF. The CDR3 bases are TGTGCCAGCAGTGAATACTATGGGAACACTGAAGCTTTCTTT.

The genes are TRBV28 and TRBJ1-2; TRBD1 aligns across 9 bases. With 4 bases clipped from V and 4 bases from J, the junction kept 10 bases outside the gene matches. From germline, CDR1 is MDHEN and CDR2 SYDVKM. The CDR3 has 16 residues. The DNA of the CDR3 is TGTGCCAGCAGTTCTAACACCGGGACAGGGTTCTATGGCTACACCTTC. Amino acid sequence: CASSSNTGTGFYGYTF.

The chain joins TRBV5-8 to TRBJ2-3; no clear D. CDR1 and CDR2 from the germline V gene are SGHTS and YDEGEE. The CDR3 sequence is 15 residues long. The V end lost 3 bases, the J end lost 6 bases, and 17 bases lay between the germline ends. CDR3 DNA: TGTGCCAGCAGCTCCTTTTCCGCGGTGTTCGATACGCAGTATTTT. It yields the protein CASSSFSAVFDTQYF.

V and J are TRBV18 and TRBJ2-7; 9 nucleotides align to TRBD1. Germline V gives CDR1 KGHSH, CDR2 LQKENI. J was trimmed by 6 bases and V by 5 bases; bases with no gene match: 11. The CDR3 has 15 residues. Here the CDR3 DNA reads TGTGCCAGCTCAACACTTCCGGGACAGGGTTTCGAGCAGTACTTC. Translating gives CASSTLPGQGFEQYF.

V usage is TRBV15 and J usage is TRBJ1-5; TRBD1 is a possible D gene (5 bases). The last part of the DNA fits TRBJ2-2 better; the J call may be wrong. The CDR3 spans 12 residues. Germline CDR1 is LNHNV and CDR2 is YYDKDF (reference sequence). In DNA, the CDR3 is TGTGCCACCAGCAGAGATAACAGGTTTCTGTTTTTT. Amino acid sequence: CATSRDNRFLFF.

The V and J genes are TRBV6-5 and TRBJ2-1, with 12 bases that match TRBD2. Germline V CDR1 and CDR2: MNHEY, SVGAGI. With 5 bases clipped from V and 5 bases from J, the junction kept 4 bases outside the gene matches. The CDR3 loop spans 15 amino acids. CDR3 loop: CASSPGLAGHNEQFF. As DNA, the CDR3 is TGTGCCAGCAGTCCAGGACTAGCGGGGCACAATGAGCAGTTCTTC.

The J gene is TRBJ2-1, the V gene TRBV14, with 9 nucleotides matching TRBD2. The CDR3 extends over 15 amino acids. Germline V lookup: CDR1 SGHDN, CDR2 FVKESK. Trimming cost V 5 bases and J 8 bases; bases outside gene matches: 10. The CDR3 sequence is CASSFSSGISYEQFF. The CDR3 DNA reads TGTGCCAGCAGCTTTTCTAGCGGGATTAGTTATGAGCAGTTCTTC.